This TCR beta chain was found in a study of OX40 agonist ivuxolimab in advanced cancers. The table came from immunoSEQ multiplex PCR; TCRdb's copy has only in-frame clones and leaves some out. The repertoire includes tens of thousands of clones, over 85% of them detected once, and 0.8% to 1% sits in the top ten. This clone was seen once. The sequencing here drew on CD4+ or CD8+ T cells sorted from blood, taken in a trial of the OX40 agonist ivuxolimab. This clonotype was obtained from an adult with an advanced solid tumor such as melanoma, head and neck, liver or kidney cancer.

CDR3 sequence: CASSPPYDLTGTSGVSSSYNEQFF. The CDR3 region has the DNA TGTGCCAGCTCACCACCCTACGATCTTACCGGGACTAGCGGGGTGTCGAGCTCCTACAATGAGCAGTTCTTC. The rearrangement joins TRBV18 to TRBJ2-1, with 13 bases fitting TRBD2. The germline V gene has CDR1 KGHSH and CDR2 LQKENI. The CDR3 runs to 24 residues. The V gene end was trimmed by 0 bases and the J gene end by 0 bases; junction bases not matched to a gene: 20.